The 21 T cell receptor beta chains below all came from one sample that was sequenced in a study of CD8 T cells in ankylosing spondylitis. Each CDR3 protein is one row after TCRdb ran MiXCR on the 5' RACE reads. The sample lists about 210,000 distinct CDR3 sequences, roughly 6.6% occurring once. Findings and limits, study-wide: Typical of ankylosing spondylitis blood, it appeared, was a TCR beta motif of eight highly homologous variants.

The antigens of these receptors remain unknown. Sequences were obtained from blood, either unsorted or a sorted T cell fraction (not recorded which). These receptors all come from a male donor with ankylosing spondylitis.

This clonotype appeared many times. The rearrangement links TRBV11-2 to TRBJ1-2; possible D gene TRBD1, 6 bases. V lost 3 bases to trimming and J lost 8 bases, with 16 bases between them. Germline V gene data show CDR1 as SGHAT and CDR2 as FQNNGV. The length of the CDR3 is 14 residues. CDR3 region: CASSFIRGRAGYTF. Written as DNA, the CDR3 is TGTGCCAGCAGCTTTATCAGGGGAAGAGCGGGCTACACCTTC.

This clonotype showed up many times. The chain joins TRBV11-1 to TRBJ2-5, with 11 bases matching TRBD2. The trim removed 5 bases at V and 4 bases at J, leaving 24 bases unmatched. CDR1 is SGHAT and CDR2 is FQDESV in the germline V gene (reference sequence). The CDR3 totals 21 residues. Here the CDR3 DNA reads TGTGCCAGCAGCCCCGGAGGAGGTCTTCGACTAGCGGGACCAATGGGAGAGACCCAGTACTTC. It encodes CASSPGGGLRLAGPMGETQYF.

This clonotype has ten or more counts. The chain uses TRBV5-1 and TRBJ2-5; D might be TRBD2 (6 bases). Germline CDR1 SGHRS, CDR2 YFSETQ. This CDR3 has 15 amino acids. Trimming removed 7 bases from V and 7 bases from J, with 23 bases in between. CDR3 DNA sequence: TGCGCCAGCTCACCCGGGGGTCGCATCTTAAGGACCCAGTACTTC. It is translated as CASSPGGRILRTQYF.

This clonotype was picked up many times. The chain couples TRBV4-1 to TRBJ2-1; 12 positions match TRBD2. The V and J ends lost 4 bases and 4 bases, in that order; junction bases with no gene match: 5. The CDR3 is 16 amino acids. Per the germline V gene, CDR1 is MGHRA and CDR2 is YSYEKL. The CDR3 region is CASSPTSGSLYNEQFF. CDR3 sequence (DNA): TGCGCCAGCAGCCCGACTAGCGGGAGCTTATACAATGAGCAGTTCTTC.

The sample holds many counts of this clonotype. The chain combines TRBV10-3 with TRBJ2-7; TRBD2 matches at 9 bases. This CDR3 is built from 14 residues. With V trimmed by 8 bases and J by 2 bases, 7 bases remained unmatched. Germline values: CDR1 ENHRY, CDR2 SYGVKD. The CDR3 region is CAIGGAGGPYEQYF. DNA of the CDR3: TGTGCCATCGGAGGGGCGGGAGGGCCCTACGAGCAGTACTTC.

V gene TRBV5-1 combines with J gene TRBJ2-7; TRBD2 matches at 9 bases. From germline, CDR1 is SGHRS and CDR2 YFSETQ. V was clipped by 0 bases and J by 5 bases; unmatched bases: 3. The CDR3 contains 14 residues. The CDR3 DNA follows: TGCGCCAGCAGCTTGGTTGCTAGCGGGGACGAGCAGTACTTC. This codes for CASSLVASGDEQYF.

The chain carries TRBV6-2 or TRBV6-3 and TRBJ2-2; D uncertain. V shed 6 bases and J shed 1 base, with 9 bases lying between them. This CDR3 is built from 14 residues. Germline V gene sequence: CDR1 MNHEY, CDR2 SVGEGT. CDR3 sequence: CASSHLMNTGELFF. CDR3 DNA sequence: TGTGCCAGCAGCCATCTGATGAACACCGGGGAGCTGTTTTTT.

This clonotype was detected ten times or more. The V and J genes are TRBV18 and TRBJ2-7, with D unresolved. V shed 3 bases and J shed 4 bases, with 13 bases lying between them. The CDR3 loop spans 14 amino acids. CDR1 is KGHSH and CDR2 is LQKENI in the germline V gene. The CDR3 region is CASSPLVGAYEQYF. The DNA for the CDR3 is TGTGCCAGCTCACCTCTAGTCGGAGCTTACGAGCAGTACTTC.

This clonotype was seen a few times. The rearrangement uses TRBV6-5 and TRBJ2-1; perhaps TRBD2 as D (5 bases). Between the trimmed V and J ends, which lost 0 bases and 7 bases, there was a span of 16 bases. The CDR3 spans 16 residues. Germline CDR1 is MNHEY and CDR2 is SVGAGI. CDR3 protein: CASSYSKNRPGNEQFF. Here the CDR3 DNA reads TGTGCCAGCAGTTACTCGAAGAACCGTCCGGGGAATGAGCAGTTCTTC.

This clonotype was observed many times. The V and J genes are TRBV27 and TRBJ2-3; tentatively, D is TRBD1 (5 bases). The CDR3 totals 16 residues. Per germline, CDR1 MNHEY and CDR2 SMNVEV (reference sequence). Between the trimmed V and J ends, which lost 3 bases and 0 bases, there was a span of 13 bases. CDR3 protein: CASSLFGHLSTDTQYF. For the CDR3, the DNA is TGTGCCAGCAGTTTGTTCGGACACCTTAGCACAGATACGCAGTATTTT.

This clonotype was observed once. In DNA form, the CDR3 reads TGTGCCAGCATGCCCGCTTCTCCGTTCTCTGAAGCTTTCTTT. This translates into CASMPASPFSEAFF. The chain employs TRBV6-1 and TRBJ1-1; D call uncertain. The CDR3 totals 14 residues. V gave up 7 bases and J gave up 6 bases, with 18 bases separating them. CDR1 MNHNS and CDR2 SASEGT come from the germline V gene.

This clonotype was counted many times. The chain is built from TRBV6-2 or TRBV6-3 and TRBJ1-5, with no clear D. The CDR3 is 13 residues long. The V end lost 0 bases, the J end lost 7 bases, and 7 bases lay between the germline ends. From germline, CDR1 is MNHEY and CDR2 SVGEGT. The CDR3 is CASSYSGLQPQHF. In DNA, the CDR3 is TGTGCCAGCAGTTACTCAGGGTTGCAGCCCCAGCATTTT.

Details on this clonotype: Without the conserved terminal phenylalanine or tryptophan, this CDR3 likely stems from a read error. V gene TRBV27 combines with J gene TRBJ1-2; 10 nucleotides agree with TRBD1. Trimming took 3 bases from V and 7 from J; bases not matched to a gene: 5. The CDR3 sequence is 14 residues long. Germline V CDR1 and CDR2: MNHEY, SMNVEV (reference sequence). CDR3 DNA sequence: TGTGCCAGCAGTTTTGACCGGGACAGGGGTGGCTACACCATC. Protein: CASSFDRDRGGYTI.

This clonotype showed up many times. V and J are TRBV7-9 and TRBJ2-3, with 7 bases matching TRBD2. There are 16 residues in the CDR3. Unmatched junction bases numbered 15, after V lost 7 bases and J lost 5 bases. The germline CDR1 and CDR2 sequences are SEHNR and FQNEAQ (reference sequence). The CDR3 spells CASISIGGRAGDTQYF. CDR3 bases: TGTGCCAGCATCTCAATTGGGGGGAGGGCCGGAGATACGCAGTATTTT.

The chain joins TRBV27 to TRBJ2-7, with D possibly TRBD1 on 7 matching bases. The germline V gene encodes CDR1 MNHEY and CDR2 SMNVEV (reference sequence). The CDR3 runs 14 residues. V shed 10 bases and J shed 3 bases, with 19 bases lying between them. The CDR3 nucleotides are TGTGCCACCGCCCCGGCAGGGGGACTCTACGAGCAGTACTTC. It encodes CATAPAGGLYEQYF.

This clonotype came up many times. The chain couples TRBV28 to TRBJ1-2, with 8 bases matching TRBD1. Germline trimming cut 10 bases from V and 7 bases from J; bases unmatched to any gene: 11. The CDR3 length is 13 residues. The germline CDR1 and CDR2 sequences are MDHEN and SYDVKM. The CDR3 DNA sequence: TGTGCCACTTATACAGGGGGATATGTTGGCTACACCTTC. It is translated as CATYTGGYVGYTF.

This clonotype was observed at least ten times. The CDR3 reads CSVLNYGYTF. Here the CDR3 DNA reads TGCAGTGTACTGAACTATGGCTACACCTTC. The chain is built from TRBV20-1 and TRBJ1-2; the D is unclear. This CDR3 is built from 10 residues. CDR1 and CDR2 (germline): DFQATT, SNEGSKA (reference sequence). V shed 7 bases and J shed 2 bases, with 5 bases lying between them.

The sample holds a few counts of this clonotype. The chain employs TRBV9 and TRBJ2-7, with TRBD2 as a possible D gene (6 bases). CDR1 is SGDLS and CDR2 is YYNGEE in the germline V gene. The CDR3 extends over 13 amino acids. The germline V and J ends were trimmed by 3 bases and 7 bases, with 14 bases remaining between them. The CDR3 sequence: CASSASGVEEQYF. Here the CDR3 DNA reads TGTGCCAGCAGCGCATCGGGGGTCGAGGAGCAGTACTTC. Looking up the rest from reference TRBV9 and TRBJ2-7 gives the full variable domain: DSGVTQTPKHLITATGQRVTLRCSPRSGDLSVYWYQQSLDQGLQFLIQYYNGEERAKGNILERFSAQQFPDLHSELNLSSLELGDSALYFCASSASGVEEQYFGPGTRLTVT.

This clonotype was observed many times. This chain uses TRBV6-6 with TRBJ1-6; D is possibly TRBD1 (6 bases). Per germline, CDR1 MNHNY and CDR2 SVGAGI (reference sequence). Between the trimmed V and J ends, which lost 3 bases and 17 bases, there was a span of 14 bases. This CDR3 contains 12 residues. CDR3 DNA: TGTGCCAGCAGTTATGGGGGGGCTTTCGTCCACTTT. It yields the protein CASSYGGAFVHF.

This clonotype was seen repeatedly, ten times or more. V gene TRBV18 combines with J gene TRBJ2-3, with D perhaps given as TRBD1 or TRBD2 (5 bases each). The CDR3 has 16 residues. The germline V gene encodes CDR1 KGHSH and CDR2 LQKENI. With 3 bases removed from V and 4 bases from J, the gap between germline ends came to 17 bases. The CDR3 coding sequence is TGTGCCAGCTCACCCCGTCTAGAGGGGTCGTCAGATACGCAGTATTTT. Translation gives CASSPRLEGSSDTQYF.

This clonotype has a count of ten or more. The genes are TRBV29-1 and TRBJ1-1; D uncertain. Germline V gene sequence: CDR1 SQVTM, CDR2 ANQGSEA. The CDR3 runs 11 residues. V dropped 8 bases and J dropped 8 bases, with 15 bases sitting between them. CDR3 sequence (DNA): TGCAGCACCCCGGGAGGTGGGGAAGCTTTCTTT. Translating it yields CSTPGGGEAFF.